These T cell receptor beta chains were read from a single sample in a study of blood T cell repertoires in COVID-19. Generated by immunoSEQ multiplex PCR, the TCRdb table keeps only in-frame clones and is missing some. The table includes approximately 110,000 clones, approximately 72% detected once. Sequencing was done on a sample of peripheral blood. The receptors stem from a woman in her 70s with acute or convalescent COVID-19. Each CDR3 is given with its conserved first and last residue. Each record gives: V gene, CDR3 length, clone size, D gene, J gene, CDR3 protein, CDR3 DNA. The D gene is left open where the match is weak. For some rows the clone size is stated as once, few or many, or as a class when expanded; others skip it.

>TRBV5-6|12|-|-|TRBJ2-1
CASSFDWNEQFF
TGTGCCAGCAGCTTCGACTGGAATGAGCAGTTCTTC
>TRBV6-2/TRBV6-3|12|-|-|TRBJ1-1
CASSPVSTEAFF
TGTGCCAGCAGCCCAGTCAGCACTGAAGCTTTCTTT
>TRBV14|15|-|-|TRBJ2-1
CASSQDLGGAEEQFF
TGTGCCAGCAGCCAAGATCTAGGGGGGGCGGAGGAGCAGTTCTTC
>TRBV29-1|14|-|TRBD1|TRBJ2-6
CSVQGAGGANVLTF
TGCAGCGTCCAGGGGGCTGGAGGGGCCAACGTCCTGACTTTC
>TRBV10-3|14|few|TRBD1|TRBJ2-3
CAISEPGQGDTQYF
TGTGCCATCAGTGAGCCGGGACAGGGCGATACGCAGTATTTT
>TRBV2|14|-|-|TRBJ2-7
CASSVVAGTYEQYF
TGTGCCAGCAGTGTGGTGGCGGGGACCTACGAGCAGTACTTC
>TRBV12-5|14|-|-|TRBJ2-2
CASGFSFNTGELFF
TGTGCTAGTGGTTTTTCATTTAACACCGGGGAGCTGTTTTTT
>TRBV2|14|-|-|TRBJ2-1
CASILRGEINEQFF
TGTGCCAGCATATTAAGGGGCGAGATCAATGAGCAGTTCTTC
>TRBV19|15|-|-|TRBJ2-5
CASAKEGWVQETQYF
TGTGCCAGTGCCAAGGAGGGATGGGTCCAAGAGACCCAGTACTTC
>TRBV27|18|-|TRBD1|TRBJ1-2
CASSQPPLGQGGNYGYTF
TGTGCCAGCAGCCAACCACCTCTCGGACAGGGGGGTAACTATGGCTACACCTTC
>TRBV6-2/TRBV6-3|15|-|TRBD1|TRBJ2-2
CASSYLPGGTGELFF
TGTGCCAGCAGTTATTTGCCAGGGGGAACCGGGGAGCTGTTTTTT
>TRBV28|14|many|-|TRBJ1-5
CASSPRLSLQPQHF
TGTGCCAGCAGTCCTAGGTTATCGCTTCAGCCCCAGCATTTT
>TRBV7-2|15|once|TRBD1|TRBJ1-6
CASKPGGAYNSPLHF
TGTGCCAGCAAGCCAGGGGGCGCCTATAATTCACCCCTCCACTTT
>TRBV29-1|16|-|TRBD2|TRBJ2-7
CSVAARLAGTSYEQYF
TGCAGCGTTGCCGCTAGACTAGCGGGGACCTCCTACGAGCAGTACTTC
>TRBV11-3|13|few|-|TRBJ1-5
CASSFGGGQPQHF
TGTGCCAGCAGCTTTGGGGGAGGCCAGCCCCAGCATTTT
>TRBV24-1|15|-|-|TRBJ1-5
CATSDRSGVGQPQHF
TGTGCCACCAGTGATAGGTCAGGGGTGGGTCAGCCCCAGCATTTT
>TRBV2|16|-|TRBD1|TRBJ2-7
CASRDLRDRGSYEQYF
TGTGCCAGCAGAGACCTCCGGGACAGGGGCTCCTACGAGCAGTACTTC
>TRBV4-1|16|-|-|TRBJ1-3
CASSQVPRTRGNTIYF
TGCGCCAGCAGCCAAGTCCCCCGAACGAGAGGAAACACCATATATTTT
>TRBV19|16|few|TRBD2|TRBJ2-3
CASSISTSGGVDTQYF
TGTGCCAGTAGTATCTCCACTAGCGGGGGGGTAGATACGCAGTATTTT
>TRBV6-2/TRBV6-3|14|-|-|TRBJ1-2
CASSYSPGPYGYTF
TGTGCCAGCAGTTACTCACCAGGGCCCTATGGCTACACCTTC
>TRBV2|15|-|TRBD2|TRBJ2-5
CASSGLAGAQETQYF
TGTGCCAGCAGCGGACTAGCGGGGGCTCAAGAGACCCAGTACTTC
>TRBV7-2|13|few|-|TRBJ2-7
CASSTSWSGEQYF
TGTGCCAGCAGCACTAGCTGGTCCGGGGAGCAGTACTTC